This entry is about one TCR beta chain. In its sample, this clone was seen once. It lacks a known antigen. There are no base qualities to consult, and no much larger clone falls within one base. The collaborating institutions used their own protocols to collect whole blood in K2EDTA tubes. For TCRbeta analysis, collaborator samples were shipped as frozen whole blood, as isolated PBMCs, or as DNA extracted from either sample type. The data derive from a study of blood T cell repertoires in COVID-19 (dated by TCRdb to the early 2020s). A note on the overall study: Samples covering the acute and convalescent phases of COVID-19 were provided by collaborators in the United States, Italy and Spain. The prospective study material was composed of cDNA or gDNA derived from T cells, B-cell-depleted T cells, or PBMCs. Subjects who had been exposed to COVID-19, were actively infected with it, or had recovered from it provided the deeply sampled blood TCRbeta repertoires that made up the dataset. A freely available public database, intended as a resource for researchers studying the immune response to SARS-CoV-2, is where the repertoires were released. Samples came from the ongoing ImmuneRACE study (first 160 participants) plus 1,254 subjects from 6 global collaborators. A de-identified subject ID, COVID-19 status, age in years and sex were almost always included in the sample metadata. Where HLA class I and class II types were available, the types were taken from metadata supplied by the sample provider, not from assay-based typing.

The full study reports these points: The amount of clinical and demographic metadata varied by source and participant and was provided uncurated.

TCRbeta CDR3 regions were amplified from genomic DNA using the immunoSEQ Assay, a bias-controlled multiplex PCR. Processing in the source paper ran as follows. Nucleated cell counts per sample were estimated from amplification of reference gene primers within the assay. Sequence reads were collapsed and filtered to measure the absolute abundance of every unique TCRbeta CDR3 rearrangement. Productive Simpson clonality was computed per sample as the square root of Simpson's diversity index over productive rearrangements. TCRdb provides this immuneACCESS table in a form limited to in-frame rearrangements. Some clones are lacking; in checked studies, under half of them reflect an unresolved V gene, and why the rest are absent is not known. V and J calls and clone size come straight from that table; D and trimming were deduced from the DNA. This sample holds around 180,000 clones; more than 70% were observed only once. Of the sample, 2.5% falls within the top ten clones.

From a lookup of the germline V gene, CDR1 and CDR2 are MNHEY and SVGAGI. From its cysteine to its phenylalanine, the CDR3 spans 14 amino acids. Kept here is only the CDR3 DNA, which spans 42 bases and is read in frame from base 1. V and J are truncated by 7 bases and 1 base respectively, leaving an intervening sequence of 13 bases. The rearranged chain carries TRBV6-5 and TRBJ1-2; TRBD1 is perhaps the D gene, given 5 matching bases. This TCR came from a man aged 35 to 55 with active or convalescent COVID-19. The specimen sequenced was peripheral blood. The sequenced DNA is TGTGCCAGCACCCTGGGGGGGAGTAACTATGGCTACACCTTC. It specifies CASTLGGSNYGYTF.